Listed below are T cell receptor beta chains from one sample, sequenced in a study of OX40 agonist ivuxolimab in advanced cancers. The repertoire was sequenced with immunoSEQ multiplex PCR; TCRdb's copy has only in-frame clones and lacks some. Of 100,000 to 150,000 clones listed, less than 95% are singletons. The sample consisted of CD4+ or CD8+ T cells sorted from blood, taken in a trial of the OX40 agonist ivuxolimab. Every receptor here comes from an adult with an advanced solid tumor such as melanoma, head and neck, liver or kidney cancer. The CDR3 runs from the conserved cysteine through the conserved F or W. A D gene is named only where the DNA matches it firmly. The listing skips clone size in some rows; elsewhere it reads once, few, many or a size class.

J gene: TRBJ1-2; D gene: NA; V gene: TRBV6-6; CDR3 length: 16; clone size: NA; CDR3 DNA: TGTGCCAGCAGTTACGAATCTAGGGGTTCAAACTATGGCTACACCTTC; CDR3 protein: CASSYESRGSNYGYTF
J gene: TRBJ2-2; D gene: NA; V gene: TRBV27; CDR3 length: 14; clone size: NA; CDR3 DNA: TGTGCCAGCAGTTCACCGCCGAACACCGGGGAGCTGTTTTTT; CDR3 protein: CASSSPPNTGELFF
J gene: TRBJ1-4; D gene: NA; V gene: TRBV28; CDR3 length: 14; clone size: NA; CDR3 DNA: TGTGCCAGCCGGAGGGGCTCGTTCCGTGAAAAACTGTTTTTT; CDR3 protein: CASRRGSFREKLFF
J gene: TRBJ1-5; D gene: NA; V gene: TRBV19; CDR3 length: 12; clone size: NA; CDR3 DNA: TGTGCCAGTAGTATAGGAGGTCAGCCCCAGCATTTT; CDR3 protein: CASSIGGQPQHF
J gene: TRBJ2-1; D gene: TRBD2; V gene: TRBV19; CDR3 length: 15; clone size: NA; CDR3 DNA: TGTGCCAGTAGTATCTCTAGCGGGAGGGCCCATGAGCAGTTCTTC; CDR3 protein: CASSISSGRAHEQFF
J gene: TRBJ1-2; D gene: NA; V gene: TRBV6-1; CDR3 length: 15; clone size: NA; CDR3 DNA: TGTGCCAGCAGTGAAGCGGGGCTGGGGCGGAATGGCTACACCTTC; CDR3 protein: CASSEAGLGRNGYTF
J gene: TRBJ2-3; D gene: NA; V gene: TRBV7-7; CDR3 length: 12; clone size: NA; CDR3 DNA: TGTGCTAGCAGCGCAGAGGGGGGTACGCAGTATTTT; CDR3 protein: CASSAEGGTQYF
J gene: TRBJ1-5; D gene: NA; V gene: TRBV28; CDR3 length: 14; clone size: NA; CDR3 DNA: TGTGCCAGCAGTTTGTCGACAGCCCGGCAGCCCCAGCATTTT; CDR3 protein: CASSLSTARQPQHF
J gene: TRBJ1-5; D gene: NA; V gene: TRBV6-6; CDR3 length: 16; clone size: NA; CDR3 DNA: TGTGCCACCCGACAGAATAACCCTGGGAGCAATCAGCCCCAGCATTTT; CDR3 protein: CATRQNNPGSNQPQHF
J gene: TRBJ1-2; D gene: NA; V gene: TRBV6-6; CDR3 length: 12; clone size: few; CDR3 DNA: TGTGCCAGTCTGACAGGCCACTATGGCTACACCTTC; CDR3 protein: CASLTGHYGYTF
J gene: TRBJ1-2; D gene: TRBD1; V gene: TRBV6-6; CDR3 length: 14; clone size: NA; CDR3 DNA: TGTGCCAGCAGTTACCCTGACAGGGCCTATGGCTACACCTTC; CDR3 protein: CASSYPDRAYGYTF
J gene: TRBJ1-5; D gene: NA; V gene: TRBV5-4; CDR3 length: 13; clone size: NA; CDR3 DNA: TGTGCCAGCAGCTTTGGACTGGATCAGCCCCAGCATTTT; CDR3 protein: CASSFGLDQPQHF
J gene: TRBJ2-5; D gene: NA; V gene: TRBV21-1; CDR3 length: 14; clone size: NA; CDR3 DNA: TGTGCCGGAGAAAGCGGGAGGGCCAGGGAGACCCAGTACTTC; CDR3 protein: CAGESGRARETQYF
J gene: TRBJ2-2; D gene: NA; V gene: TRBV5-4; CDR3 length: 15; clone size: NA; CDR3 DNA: TGTGCCTCAAATCGGGGGAATGAAGTAGCCGGGGAGCTGTTTTTT; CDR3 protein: CASNRGNEVAGELFF
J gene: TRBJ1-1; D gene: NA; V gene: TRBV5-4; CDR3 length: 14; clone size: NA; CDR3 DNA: TGTGCCAGCAGCTTTCCGGGGCTATGGACTGAAGCTTTCTTT; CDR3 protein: CASSFPGLWTEAFF
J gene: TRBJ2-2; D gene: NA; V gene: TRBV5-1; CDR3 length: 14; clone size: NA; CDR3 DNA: TGCGCCAGCACTGACCAGGCGAACACCGGGGAGCTGTTTTTT; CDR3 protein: CASTDQANTGELFF
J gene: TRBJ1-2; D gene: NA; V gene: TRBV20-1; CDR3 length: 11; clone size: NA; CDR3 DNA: TGCAGTGCTTCCCAGGGTGTTGGCTACACCTTC; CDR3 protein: CSASQGVGYTF
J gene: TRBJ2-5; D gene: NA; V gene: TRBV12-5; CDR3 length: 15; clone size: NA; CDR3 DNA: TGTGCTGCCGATCCGGCCGGGACAAAGTCGGGGACCCAGTACTTC; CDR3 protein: CAADPAGTKSGTQYF
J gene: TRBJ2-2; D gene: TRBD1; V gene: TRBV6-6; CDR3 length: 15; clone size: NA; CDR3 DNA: TGTGCCAGCAGTTTAACGGACAGGGGCACCGGGGAGCTGTTTTTT; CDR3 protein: CASSLTDRGTGELFF
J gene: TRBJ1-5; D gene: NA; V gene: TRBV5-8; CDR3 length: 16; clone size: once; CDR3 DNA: TGTGCCAGCAGCTTGGTGGCACTCTATAGCAATCAGCCCCAGCATTTT; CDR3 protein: CASSLVALYSNQPQHF
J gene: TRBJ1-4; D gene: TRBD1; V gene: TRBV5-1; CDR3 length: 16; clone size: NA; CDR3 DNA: TGCGCCAGCAGCCCAACTCCGGGACAGATGAATGAAAAACTGTTTTTT; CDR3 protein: CASSPTPGQMNEKLFF
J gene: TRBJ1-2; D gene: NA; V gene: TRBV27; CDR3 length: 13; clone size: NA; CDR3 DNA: TGTGCCAGCAGTTTGGGTAGCAGCTATGGCTACACCTTC; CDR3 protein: CASSLGSSYGYTF
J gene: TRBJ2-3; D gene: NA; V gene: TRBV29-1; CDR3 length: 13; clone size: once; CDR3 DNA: TGCAGCGTTGATGTGGGTTTAGAAGATACGCAGTATTTT; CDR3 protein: CSVDVGLEDTQYF
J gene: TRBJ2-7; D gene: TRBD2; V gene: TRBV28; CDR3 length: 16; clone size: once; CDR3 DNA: TGTGCCAGCAGTTTATCCCCCGGAGCGGGAAGCCACGAGCAGTACTTC; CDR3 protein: CASSLSPGAGSHEQYF
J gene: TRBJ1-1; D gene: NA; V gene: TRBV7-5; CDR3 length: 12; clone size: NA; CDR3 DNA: TGTGCCAGAAGCGCCCGAGGGCGGGAAGCTTTCTTT; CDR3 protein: CARSARGREAFF
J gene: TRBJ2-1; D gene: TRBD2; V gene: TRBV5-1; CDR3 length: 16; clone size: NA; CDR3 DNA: TGCGCCAGCAGCGACCCGACTAGCCGAAAACTCAATGAGCAGTTCTTC; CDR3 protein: CASSDPTSRKLNEQFF
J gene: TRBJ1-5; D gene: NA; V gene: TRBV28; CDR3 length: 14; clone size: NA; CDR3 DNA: TGTGCCAGCAACAGGTCTGGAGGCAATCAGCCCCAGCATTTT; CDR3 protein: CASNRSGGNQPQHF
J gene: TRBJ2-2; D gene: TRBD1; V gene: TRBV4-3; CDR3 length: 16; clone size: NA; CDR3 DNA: TGCGCCAGCAGCCAAGGGTGGGCAGGGGGCAACGGGGAGCTGTTTTTT; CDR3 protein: CASSQGWAGGNGELFF
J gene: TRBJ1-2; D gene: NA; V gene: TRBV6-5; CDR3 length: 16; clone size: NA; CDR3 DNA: TGTGCCAGCAGTTACTCTACGGCAGGGGTGGTCTATGGCTACACCTTC; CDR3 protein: CASSYSTAGVVYGYTF
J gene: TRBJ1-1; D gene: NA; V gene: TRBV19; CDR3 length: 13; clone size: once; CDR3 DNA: TGTGCCAGTAGTATCGGGAGGAACACTGAAGCTTTCTTT; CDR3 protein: CASSIGRNTEAFF
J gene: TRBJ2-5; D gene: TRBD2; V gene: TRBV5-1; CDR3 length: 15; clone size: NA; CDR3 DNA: TGCGCCAGCAGCTTGGCGGGAGGGTACCAAGAGACCCAGTACTTC; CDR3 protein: CASSLAGGYQETQYF